A selection of T cell receptor beta chains follows, all from one sample in a study of cytomegalovirus exposure and HLA in healthy donors. TCRdb keeps only in-frame clones here, not all; method: immunoSEQ multiplex PCR. The table shows about 140,000 clones, with 77% occurring only once. The sequenced sample was PBMCs. The source is a female donor in good health and CMV-seronegative. The CDR3 runs from the conserved cysteine through the conserved F or W. Each record gives: V gene, D gene, clone size, J gene, CDR3 protein, CDR3 DNA. D genes are given only for firm matches. For some rows the clone size is stated as once, few or many, or as a class when expanded; others skip it.

TRBV6-5,TRBD1,once,TRBJ2-7,CASGEGGSFYEQYF,TGTGCCAGCGGCGAAGGGGGCTCCTTCTACGAGCAGTACTTC
TRBV5-1,.,.,TRBJ1-4,CASSFKGLREKLFF,TGCGCCAGCAGCTTTAAGGGGCTTCGGGAAAAACTGTTTTTT
TRBV29-1,TRBD2,.,TRBJ2-3,CSVEAREFGGLASSSTDTQYF,TGCAGCGTTGAAGCTCGTGAATTCGGGGGACTAGCGTCCTCTAGCACAGATACGCAGTATTTT
TRBV6-5,.,.,TRBJ1-5,CASSLDSANQPQHF,TGTGCCAGCTCCCTAGACAGCGCAAATCAGCCCCAGCATTTT
TRBV7-2,TRBD1,few,TRBJ1-4,CASSLGTGQGNEKLFF,TGTGCCAGCAGCTTGGGCACGGGACAGGGCAATGAAAAACTGTTTTTT
TRBV2,.,once,TRBJ1-1,CASSEQVRGAFF,TGTGCCAGCAGTGAGCAGGTCCGGGGAGCTTTCTTT
TRBV7-3,TRBD1,.,TRBJ2-7,CASSLGQGLGEQYF,TGTGCCAGCAGCCTGGGACAGGGGCTAGGAGAGCAGTACTTC
TRBV2,TRBD1,.,TRBJ1-2,CASSAQGQAHGYTF,TGTGCCAGCAGTGCCCAGGGACAGGCCCATGGCTACACCTTC
TRBV13,TRBD1,few,TRBJ2-3,CASSFGQVSTDTQYF,TGTGCCAGCAGCTTCGGACAGGTGAGCACAGATACGCAGTATTTT
TRBV19,TRBD1,once,TRBJ1-1,CASSTQDRGAFF,TGTGCCAGTAGTACCCAGGACAGGGGGGCTTTCTTT
TRBV6-1,.,once,TRBJ2-5,CASSVPRGTGSTQYF,TGTGCCAGCAGTGTCCCCCGAGGGACTGGCTCGACCCAGTACTTC
TRBV7-2,TRBD1,.,TRBJ1-2,CASSLAGTGGGYTF,TGTGCCAGCAGCTTAGCGGGGACAGGGGGTGGCTACACCTTC
TRBV28,.,.,TRBJ2-3,CASSFPPDTDTQYF,TGTGCCAGCAGTTTTCCCCCAGACACAGATACGCAGTATTTT
TRBV19,TRBD2,.,TRBJ2-1,CASTPTSGRGDEQFF,TGTGCCAGTACCCCTACTAGCGGGAGAGGTGATGAGCAGTTCTTC
TRBV18,.,once,TRBJ2-3,CASSPGRFSGNLGDTQYF,TGTGCCAGCTCACCTGGAAGGTTTAGCGGAAACTTGGGGGATACGCAGTATTTT
TRBV2,.,.,TRBJ1-4,CASSEGGTNEKLFF,TGTGCCAGCAGCGAGGGCGGAACTAATGAAAAACTGTTTTTT
TRBV7-8,TRBD1,.,TRBJ1-3,CASSSGQGSGNTIYF,TGTGCCAGCAGCTCCGGACAGGGGAGCGGAAACACCATATATTTT
TRBV5-5,.,.,TRBJ2-7,CASSLWGSPYEQYF,TGTGCCAGCAGCTTATGGGGCAGTCCCTACGAGCAGTACTTC
TRBV7-8,.,few,TRBJ1-2,CASSLDGQADGYTF,TGTGCCAGCAGCTTAGATGGGCAGGCAGATGGCTACACCTTC
TRBV19,.,.,TRBJ2-5,CASSARGAGQETQYF,TGTGCCAGTAGCGCGCGGGGTGCGGGGCAAGAGACCCAGTACTTC
TRBV27,.,few,TRBJ1-2,CASSLVAGRNGYTF,TGTGCCAGCAGCCTGGTGGCAGGGAGGAATGGCTACACCTTC
TRBV19,TRBD2,.,TRBJ2-1,CASQLAGVSNEQFF,TGTGCCAGCCAGCTAGCGGGGGTATCCAATGAGCAGTTCTTC
TRBV28,.,.,TRBJ1-1,CASRPATRLVSEAFF,TGTGCCAGCAGACCCGCGACAAGGTTAGTCTCTGAAGCTTTCTTT
TRBV11-2,.,.,TRBJ2-3,CASSLVAGPTDTQYF,TGTGCCAGCAGCTTAGTGGCGGGGCCCACAGATACGCAGTATTTT
TRBV28,TRBD1,few,TRBJ1-1,CASSGTGRPEAFF,TGTGCCAGCAGTGGGACAGGGCGGCCTGAAGCTTTCTTT
TRBV19,.,.,TRBJ1-3,CASSMGGAGNTIYF,TGTGCCAGTAGTATGGGAGGGGCTGGAAACACCATATATTTT
TRBV6-1,.,.,TRBJ1-1,CASSQPGLGNTEAFF,TGTGCCAGCAGTCAACCAGGGCTGGGGAACACTGAAGCTTTCTTT
TRBV4-1,TRBD1,.,TRBJ2-7,CASSAGQDGLYEQYF,TGCGCCAGCAGCGCGGGACAGGATGGGTTATACGAGCAGTACTTC
TRBV6-1,.,.,TRBJ2-7,CASSYDYEQYF,TGTGCCAGCAGCTACGACTACGAGCAGTACTTC
TRBV7-9,.,few,TRBJ1-2,CASSSWQTGYTF,TGTGCCAGCAGCTCCTGGCAAACTGGCTACACCTTC
TRBV19,TRBD2,few,TRBJ2-2,CASDHPSGRTITGELFF,TGTGCCAGTGACCACCCCAGCGGGAGGACTATCACCGGGGAGCTGTTTTTT
TRBV6-1,.,.,TRBJ1-4,CASSDGVGRANEKLFF,TGTGCCAGCAGTGATGGAGTAGGGAGGGCAAATGAAAAACTGTTTTTT
TRBV5-6,TRBD1,.,TRBJ2-5,CASSLQTGKETQYF,TGTGCCAGCAGCCTACAGACAGGGAAGGAGACCCAGTACTTC
TRBV5-6,.,.,TRBJ2-7,CASSLYRDTTYEQYF,TGTGCCAGCAGCCTGTATCGGGACACCACCTACGAGCAGTACTTC
TRBV19,.,.,TRBJ2-2,CASSPAGWPPGELFF,TGTGCCAGTAGTCCAGCGGGTTGGCCCCCAGGGGAGCTGTTTTTT
TRBV7-9,.,.,TRBJ2-2,CASSQRIRTGELFF,TGTGCCAGCAGCCAACGGATCAGGACCGGGGAGCTGTTTTTT
TRBV5-1,TRBD1,.,TRBJ1-2,CASSFTLDRGGGYTF,TGCGCCAGCAGCTTTACTTTGGACAGGGGCGGTGGCTACACCTTC
TRBV5-1,.,.,TRBJ1-2,CASSLGPGDNYGYTF,TGCGCCAGCAGCTTGGGTCCAGGGGACAACTATGGCTACACCTTC
TRBV28,.,.,TRBJ2-2,CASSPLPRTGELFF,TGTGCCAGCAGTCCCCTCCCGAGAACCGGGGAGCTGTTTTTT
TRBV4-2,TRBD2,.,TRBJ2-3,CASSQDEGLAGANLATDTQYF,TGTGCCAGCAGCCAAGATGAGGGACTAGCGGGGGCAAACCTAGCAACAGATACGCAGTATTTT
TRBV6-4,TRBD2,few,TRBJ2-1,CASSVSGGANEQFF,TGTGCCAGCAGTGTTAGCGGGGGGGCCAATGAGCAGTTCTTC
TRBV27,TRBD1,.,TRBJ2-5,CASQRRQGALETQYF,TGTGCCAGCCAAAGGCGACAGGGGGCATTGGAGACCCAGTACTTC
TRBV7-2,.,few,TRBJ2-1,CASSRSETPYNEQFF,TGTGCCAGCAGCCGTAGCGAGACCCCATACAATGAGCAGTTCTTC
TRBV28,.,.,TRBJ2-5,CASSTTGYQETQYF,TGTGCCAGCAGTACAACGGGGTACCAAGAGACCCAGTACTTC
TRBV10-1,.,.,TRBJ1-3,CASSASSGNTIYF,TGCGCCAGCAGTGCTTCGTCTGGAAACACCATATATTTT
TRBV27,TRBD1,.,TRBJ2-3,CASSLSDRGPLFTQYF,TGTGCCAGCAGTTTATCAGACAGGGGGCCTTTGTTTACGCAGTATTTT
TRBV19,TRBD1,.,TRBJ1-2,CASSSDRALVFNYGYTF,TGTGCCAGTAGTTCGGACAGGGCCCTGGTTTTTAACTATGGCTACACCTTC
TRBV5-1,TRBD2,.,TRBJ2-2,CASSPRSGGGTGELFF,TGCGCCAGCAGCCCCCGGAGCGGGGGGGGGACCGGGGAGCTGTTTTTT
TRBV6-5,TRBD2,.,TRBJ2-5,CASSYLVSGREETQYF,TGTGCCAGCAGTTACTTGGTTAGCGGGAGGGAAGAGACCCAGTACTTC
TRBV21-1,.,.,TRBJ1-1,CASSKARGDREVNTEAFF,TGTGCCAGCAGCAAAGCGAGGGGGGACAGGGAGGTGAACACTGAAGCTTTCTTT
TRBV2,TRBD2,few,TRBJ2-7,CASSNSGTSHEQYF,TGTGCCAGCAGTAACTCCGGGACTAGCCACGAGCAGTACTTC
TRBV6-1,.,.,TRBJ2-7,CASSEGPGPYEQYF,TGTGCCAGCAGTGAAGGCCCAGGGCCCTACGAGCAGTACTTC
TRBV5-1,TRBD1,.,TRBJ2-7,CASSGTRDRGPPYEQYF,TGCGCCAGCAGCGGGACCCGGGACAGGGGTCCCCCCTACGAGCAGTACTTC
TRBV6-5,.,.,TRBJ2-3,CASSYWGVEADTQYF,TGTGCCAGCAGTTACTGGGGAGTCGAGGCAGATACGCAGTATTTT
TRBV6-1,.,.,TRBJ1-2,CASSPEGRGYTF,TGTGCCAGCAGTCCTGAGGGTCGTGGCTACACCTTC
TRBV4-1,TRBD2,.,TRBJ2-3,CASSPGGTPPDTQYF,TGCGCCAGCAGCCCGGGGGGGACCCCCCCAGATACGCAGTATTTT
TRBV11-3,TRBD1,.,TRBJ2-3,CASSLDSAQGTQYF,TGTGCCAGCAGCTTAGATTCGGCACAGGGGACGCAGTATTTT